These T cell receptor beta chains were read from a single sample in a study of cytomegalovirus exposure and HLA in healthy donors. Measured with immunoSEQ multiplex PCR; TCRdb has only the in-frame clones, and not every one. The table shows roughly 140,000 clones, with around 80% occurring only once. The sample comprised PBMCs. The receptors here all came from a male donor in good health and CMV-seronegative. Each CDR3 is given with its conserved first and last residue. The D gene is left open where the match is weak. Clone size is not always given. Where it is, it says once, few, many or a class for expanded clones.

V gene	D gene	J gene	clone size	CDR3 DNA	CDR3 protein
TRBV10-3	TRBD1	TRBJ2-7	-	TGTGCCATCAGTGAGGACCCCGGGACAGGGAGTAACGAGCAGTACTTC	CAISEDPGTGSNEQYF
TRBV27	-	TRBJ2-7	-	TGTGCCAGCATTGCAGGAAGAGAGCAGTACTTC	CASIAGREQYF
TRBV29-1	TRBD1	TRBJ2-2	-	TGCAGCGTGAGGACAGGGATCTCCGGGGAGCTGTTTTTT	CSVRTGISGELFF
TRBV19	TRBD1	TRBJ2-1	-	TGTGCCACCAGGACATTTACCGGGACAGGGGCTATCAATGAGCAGTTCTTC	CATRTFTGTGAINEQFF
TRBV11-2	TRBD1	TRBJ1-4	-	TGTGCCAGCAGCTTAGCTCCTACAGGGACAGGGCCGCATAAACTGTTTTTT	CASSLAPTGTGPHKLFF
TRBV7-8	TRBD1	TRBJ1-4	-	TGTGCCAGCAACCTACAGGGGGCAACTAATGAAAAACTGTTTTTT	CASNLQGATNEKLFF
TRBV7-2	-	TRBJ2-7	-	TGTGCCAGCAGTCCAACCAGGGGAGCCAGGAGCTCCTACGAGCAGTACTTC	CASSPTRGARSSYEQYF
TRBV4-3	TRBD1	TRBJ1-2	few	TGCGCCAGCAGCCAGCTACAGGGGGCAGCTTCCTATGGCTACACCTTC	CASSQLQGAASYGYTF
TRBV10-1	-	TRBJ2-3	-	TGCGCCAGCACCCCAGTCTTAGAGGGGGAGACAGATACGCAGTATTTT	CASTPVLEGETDTQYF
TRBV2	-	TRBJ2-5	-	TGTGCCAGCCTCGGACTCGCACAAGAGACCCAGTACTTC	CASLGLAQETQYF
TRBV6-5	TRBD1	TRBJ1-1	-	TGTGCCAGCAGTCTACAACAGGGGCATTCTGAAGCTTTCTTT	CASSLQQGHSEAFF
TRBV27	TRBD1	TRBJ1-2	-	TGTGCCAGCAGTTCGGACAGGTACGTCGGCTACACCTTC	CASSSDRYVGYTF
TRBV28	TRBD1	TRBJ1-1	-	TGTGCCAGTCGACAGGGGGGGATGAACACTGAAGCTTTCTTT	CASRQGGMNTEAFF